A single sample is the source of the 9 T cell receptor beta chains below, sequenced in a study of tumor and adjacent non-tumor tissue in lung cancer. No cell sorting was done before RNA was extracted from the tissue. A modified ARM-PCR protocol with three rounds of nested PCR amplified TCRbeta. Each CDR3 protein gets one entry after TCRdb re-called the multiplex PCR reads with MiXCR. This table has 78,000 or so distinct CDR3 sequences, over 80% appearing once. The sequenced sample consisted of lung tumor tissue. The receptor source for this set is a woman aged 50 to 60 with non-small cell lung cancer.

With regard to this clonotype: As the CDR3 is not closed by the conserved phenylalanine or tryptophan, this likely results from a read error. The genes are TRBV18 and TRBJ2-7, with a possible D match to TRBD2 (5 bases). V was clipped by 4 bases and J by 4 bases, with 11 bases between them. Germline CDR1 reads KGHSH; CDR2 reads LQKENI. The CDR3 is 13 residues long. The CDR3: CASSRAGGYEQYS. The CDR3 coding sequence is TGTGCCAGCTCACGTGCTGGCGGGTACGAGCAGTACTCG.

This clonotype was seen repeatedly, ten times or more. V gene TRBV4-1 combines with J gene TRBJ1-2; 9 bases match TRBD1. Germline V gene lookup returns CDR1 MGHRA and CDR2 YSYEKL. Trimming removed 4 bases from V and 2 bases from J; junction bases left unmatched: 5. The CDR3 has 15 residues. The CDR3: CASSPGQGRNYGYTF. The CDR3 nucleotides are TGCGCCAGCAGCCCAGGACAGGGGCGAAACTATGGCTACACCTTC.

This clonotype was observed at least ten times. The chain has TRBV29-1 and TRBJ2-2; 10 bases align to TRBD1. CDR3 length: 13 amino acids. CDR1 is SQVTM, CDR2 ANQGSEA, per germline. Trimming cost V 6 bases and J 4 bases; bases outside gene matches: 2. Written as DNA, the CDR3 is TGCAGCGTCAGGACAGGGGGCACCGGGGAGCTGTTTTTT. Translating gives CSVRTGGTGELFF.

This CDR3 is CTCSSSGTGDRTQYF. CDR3 DNA: TGTACCTGCAGCTCGTCCGGGACAGGCGATAGGACCCAGTACTTC. The gene calls are TRBV11-3 and TRBJ2-5; 8 positions agree with TRBD1. Germline V gene sequence: CDR1 SGHNT, CDR2 YENEEA. The CDR3 spans 15 residues.

Relative to its sample, this clonotype is medium-sized. The gene calls are TRBV11-3 and TRBJ2-1, with TRBD2 as a possible D gene (6 bases). With 1 base removed from V and 2 bases from J, the gap between germline ends came to 6 bases. The length of the CDR3 is 14 residues. Looked up from germline, CDR1 is SGHNT and CDR2 is YENEEA. In nucleotides, the CDR3 is TGTGCCAGCAGCTTAGCGGGAGCCTACAATGAGCAGTTCTTC. It codes for CASSLAGAYNEQFF.

The table lists this clonotype with many counts. The gene calls are TRBV28 and TRBJ2-1; TRBD1 agrees at 7 bases. The CDR3 is 16 residues long. Unmatched junction bases numbered 8, after V lost 6 bases and J lost 0 bases. The germline V gene has CDR1 MDHEN and CDR2 SYDVKM. In DNA form, the CDR3 reads TGTGCCAGCAGCCATCGGACAGGATCCTCCTACAATGAGCAGTTCTTC. Protein sequence: CASSHRTGSSYNEQFF.

V gene TRBV28 combines with J gene TRBJ1-4, with 7 bases fitting TRBD1. Germline values: CDR1 MDHEN, CDR2 SYDVKM. This CDR3 contains 14 residues. Losses at the gene ends were 9 bases for V and 7 bases for J; bases not matched to a gene: 11. The CDR3: CASPPGTVGEKLFF. Written as DNA, the CDR3 is TGTGCCAGTCCCCCCGGGACAGTGGGTGAAAAACTGTTTTTT.

Notes on this clonotype: This could be a read error, since a much larger clone is one nucleotide away. This rearrangement joins TRBV28 to TRBJ2-3, with 7 bases fitting TRBD1. The germline V gene encodes CDR1 MDHEN and CDR2 SYDVKM. This CDR3 spans 15 amino acids. CDR3 DNA sequence: TGTGCCAACAGTGGGGGTAGCACAGGGGCAGATACGCAGTATTTT. This sequence encodes CANSGGSTGADTQYF. Full variable domain (outside the CDR3, taken from reference TRBV28 and TRBJ2-3): DVKVTQSSRYLVKRTGEKVFLECVQDMDHENMFWYRQDPGLGLRLIYFSYDVKMKEKGDIPEGYSVSREKKERFSLILESASTNQTSMYLCANSGGSTGADTQYFGPGTRLTVL.

The chain uses TRBV6-1 and TRBJ2-7; D may correspond to TRBD1 or TRBD2 (5 bases each). Trimming pared 4 bases from V and 13 bases from J, leaving 26 bases between. The germline gives CDR1 MNHNS, CDR2 SASEGT. There are 15 residues in the CDR3. Here the CDR3 reads CASSARDPIHYERYF. DNA of the CDR3: TGTGCCAGCAGTGCCCGGGACCCCATCCACTACGAGCGATACTTC.